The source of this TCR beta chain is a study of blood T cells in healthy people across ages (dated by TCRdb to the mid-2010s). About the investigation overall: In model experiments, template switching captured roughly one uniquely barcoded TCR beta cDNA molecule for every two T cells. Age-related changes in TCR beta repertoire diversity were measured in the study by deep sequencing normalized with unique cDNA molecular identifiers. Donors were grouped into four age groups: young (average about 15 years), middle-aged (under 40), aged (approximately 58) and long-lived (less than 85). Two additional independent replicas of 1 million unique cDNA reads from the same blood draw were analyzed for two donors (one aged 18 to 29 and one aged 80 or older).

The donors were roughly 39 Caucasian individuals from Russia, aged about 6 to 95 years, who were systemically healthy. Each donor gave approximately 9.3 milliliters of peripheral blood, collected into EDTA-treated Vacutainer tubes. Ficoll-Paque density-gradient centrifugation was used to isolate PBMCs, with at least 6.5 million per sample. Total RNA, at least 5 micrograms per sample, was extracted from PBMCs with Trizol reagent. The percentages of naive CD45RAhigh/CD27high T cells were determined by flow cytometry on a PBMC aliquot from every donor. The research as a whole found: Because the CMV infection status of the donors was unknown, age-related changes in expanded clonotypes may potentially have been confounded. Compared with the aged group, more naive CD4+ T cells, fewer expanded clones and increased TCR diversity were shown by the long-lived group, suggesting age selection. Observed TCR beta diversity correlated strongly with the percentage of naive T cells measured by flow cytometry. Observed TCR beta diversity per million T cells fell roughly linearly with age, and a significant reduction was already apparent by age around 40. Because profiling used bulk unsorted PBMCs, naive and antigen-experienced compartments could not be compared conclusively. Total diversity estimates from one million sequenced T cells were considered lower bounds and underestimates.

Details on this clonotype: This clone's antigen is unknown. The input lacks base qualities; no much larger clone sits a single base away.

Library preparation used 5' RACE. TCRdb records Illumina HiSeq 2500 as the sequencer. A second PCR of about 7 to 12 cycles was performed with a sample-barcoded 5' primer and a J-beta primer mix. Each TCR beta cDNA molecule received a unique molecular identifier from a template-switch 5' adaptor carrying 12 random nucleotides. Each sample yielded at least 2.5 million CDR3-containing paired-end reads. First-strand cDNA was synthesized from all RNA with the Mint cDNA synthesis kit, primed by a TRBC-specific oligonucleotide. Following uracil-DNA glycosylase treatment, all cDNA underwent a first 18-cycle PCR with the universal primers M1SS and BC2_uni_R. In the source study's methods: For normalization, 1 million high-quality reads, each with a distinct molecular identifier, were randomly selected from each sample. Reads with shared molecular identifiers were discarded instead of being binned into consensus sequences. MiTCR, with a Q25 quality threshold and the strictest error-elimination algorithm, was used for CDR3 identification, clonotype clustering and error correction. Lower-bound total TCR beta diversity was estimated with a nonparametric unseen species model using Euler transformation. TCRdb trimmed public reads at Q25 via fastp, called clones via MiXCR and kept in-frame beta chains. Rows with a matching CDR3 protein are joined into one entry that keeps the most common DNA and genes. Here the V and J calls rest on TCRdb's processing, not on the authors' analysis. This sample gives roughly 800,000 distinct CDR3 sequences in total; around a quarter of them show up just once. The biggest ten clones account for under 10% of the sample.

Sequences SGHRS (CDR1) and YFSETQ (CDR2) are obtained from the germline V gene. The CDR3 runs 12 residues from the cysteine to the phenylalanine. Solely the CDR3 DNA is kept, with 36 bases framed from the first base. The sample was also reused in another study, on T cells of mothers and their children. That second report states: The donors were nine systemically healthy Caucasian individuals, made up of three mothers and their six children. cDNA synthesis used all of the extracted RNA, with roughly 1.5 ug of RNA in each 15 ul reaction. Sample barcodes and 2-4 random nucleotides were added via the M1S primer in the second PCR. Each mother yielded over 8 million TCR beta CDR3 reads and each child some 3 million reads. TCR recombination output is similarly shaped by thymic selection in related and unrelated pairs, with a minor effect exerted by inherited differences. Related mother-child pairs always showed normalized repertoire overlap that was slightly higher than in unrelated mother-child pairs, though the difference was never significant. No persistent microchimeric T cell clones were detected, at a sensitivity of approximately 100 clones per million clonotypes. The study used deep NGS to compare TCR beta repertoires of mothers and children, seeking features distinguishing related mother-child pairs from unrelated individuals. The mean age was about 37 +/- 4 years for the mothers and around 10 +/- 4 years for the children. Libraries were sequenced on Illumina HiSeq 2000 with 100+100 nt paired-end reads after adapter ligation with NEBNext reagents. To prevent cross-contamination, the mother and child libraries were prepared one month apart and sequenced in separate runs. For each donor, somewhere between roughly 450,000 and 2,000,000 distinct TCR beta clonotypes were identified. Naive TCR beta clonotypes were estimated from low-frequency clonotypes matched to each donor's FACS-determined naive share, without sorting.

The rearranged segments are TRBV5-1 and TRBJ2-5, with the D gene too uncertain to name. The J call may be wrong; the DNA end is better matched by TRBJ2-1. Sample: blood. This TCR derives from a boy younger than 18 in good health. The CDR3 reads CASSSESSEQFF. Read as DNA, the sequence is TGCGCCAGCAGCTCTGAGTCTAGTGAGCAGTTCTTC.